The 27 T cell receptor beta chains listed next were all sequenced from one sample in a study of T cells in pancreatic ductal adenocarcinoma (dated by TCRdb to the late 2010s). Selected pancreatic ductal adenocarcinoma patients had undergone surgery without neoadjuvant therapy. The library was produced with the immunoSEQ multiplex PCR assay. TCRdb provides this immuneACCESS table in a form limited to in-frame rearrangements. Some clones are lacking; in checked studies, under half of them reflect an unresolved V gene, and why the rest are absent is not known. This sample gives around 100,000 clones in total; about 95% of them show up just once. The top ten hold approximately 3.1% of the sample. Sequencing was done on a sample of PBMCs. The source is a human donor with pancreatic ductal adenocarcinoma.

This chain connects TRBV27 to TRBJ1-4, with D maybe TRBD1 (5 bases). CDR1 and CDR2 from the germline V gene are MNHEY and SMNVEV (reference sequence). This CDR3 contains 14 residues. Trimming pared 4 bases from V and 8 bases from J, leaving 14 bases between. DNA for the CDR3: TGTGCCAGCAGTTCCCCCTTCCGGGGGGAAAAACTGTTTTTT. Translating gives CASSSPFRGEKLFF.

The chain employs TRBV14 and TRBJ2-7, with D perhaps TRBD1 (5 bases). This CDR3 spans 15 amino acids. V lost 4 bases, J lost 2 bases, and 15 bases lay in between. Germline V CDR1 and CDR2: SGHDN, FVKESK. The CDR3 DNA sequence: TGTGCCAGCAGCCGCCTGACAGTTGGCACCTACGAGCAGTACTTC. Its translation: CASSRLTVGTYEQYF.

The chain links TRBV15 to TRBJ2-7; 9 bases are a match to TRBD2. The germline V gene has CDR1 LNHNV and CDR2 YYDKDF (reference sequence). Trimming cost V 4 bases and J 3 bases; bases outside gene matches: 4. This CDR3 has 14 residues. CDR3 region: CATSKASGDYEQYF. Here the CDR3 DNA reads TGTGCCACCAGCAAGGCTAGCGGGGACTACGAGCAGTACTTC. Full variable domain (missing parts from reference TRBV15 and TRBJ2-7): DAMVIQNPRYQVTQFGKPVTLSCSQTLNHNVMYWYQQKSSQAPKLLFHYYDKDFNNEADTPDNFQSRRPNTSFCFLDIRSPGLGDTAMYLCATSKASGDYEQYFGPGTRLTVT.

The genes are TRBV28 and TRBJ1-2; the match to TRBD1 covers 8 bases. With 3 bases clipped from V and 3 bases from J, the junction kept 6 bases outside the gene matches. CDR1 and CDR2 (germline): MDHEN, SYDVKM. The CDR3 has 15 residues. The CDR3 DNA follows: TGTGCCAGCAGTTTTGGCCAGGGGGCGTACTATGGCTACACCTTC. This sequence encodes CASSFGQGAYYGYTF.

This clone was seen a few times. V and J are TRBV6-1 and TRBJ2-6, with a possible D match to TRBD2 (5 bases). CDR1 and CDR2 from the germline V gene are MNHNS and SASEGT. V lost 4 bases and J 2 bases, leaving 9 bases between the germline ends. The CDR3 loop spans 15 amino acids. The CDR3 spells CASSAPGTGANVLTF. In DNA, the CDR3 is TGTGCCAGCAGTGCCCCCGGGACTGGGGCCAACGTCCTGACTTTC.

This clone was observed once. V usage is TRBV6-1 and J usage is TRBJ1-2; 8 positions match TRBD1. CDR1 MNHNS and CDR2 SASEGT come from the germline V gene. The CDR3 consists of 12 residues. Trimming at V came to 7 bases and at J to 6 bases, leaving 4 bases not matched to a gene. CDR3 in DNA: TGTGCCAGCACGGACAGGGTACATGGCTACACCTTC. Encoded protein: CASTDRVHGYTF.

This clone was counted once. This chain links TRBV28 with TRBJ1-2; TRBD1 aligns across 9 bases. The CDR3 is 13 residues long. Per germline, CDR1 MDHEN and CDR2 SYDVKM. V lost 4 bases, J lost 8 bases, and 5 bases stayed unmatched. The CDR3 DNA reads TGTGCCAGCAGTTCCGGGACAGGGCTGGGCTACACCTTC. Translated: CASSSGTGLGYTF.

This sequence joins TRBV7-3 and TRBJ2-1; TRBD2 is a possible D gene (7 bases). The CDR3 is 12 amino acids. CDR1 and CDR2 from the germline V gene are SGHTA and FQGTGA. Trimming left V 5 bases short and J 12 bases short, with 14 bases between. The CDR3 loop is CASSPPGGVQFF. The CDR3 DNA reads TGTGCCAGCAGCCCACCGGGGGGCGTGCAGTTCTTC.

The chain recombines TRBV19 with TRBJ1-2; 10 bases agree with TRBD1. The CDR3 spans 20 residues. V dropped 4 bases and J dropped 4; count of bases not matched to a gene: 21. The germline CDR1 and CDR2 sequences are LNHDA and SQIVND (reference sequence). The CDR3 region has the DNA TGTGCCAGTAGTAACCTCCCCCAGTCCGGGACAGGGGCCACCCGCTATGGCTACACCTTC. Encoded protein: CASSNLPQSGTGATRYGYTF.

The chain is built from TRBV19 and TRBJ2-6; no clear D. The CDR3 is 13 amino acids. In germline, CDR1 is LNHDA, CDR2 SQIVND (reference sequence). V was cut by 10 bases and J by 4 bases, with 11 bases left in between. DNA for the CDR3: TGTGCCACCCATCCAGCGGGGGCCAACGTCCTGACTTTC. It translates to CATHPAGANVLTF.

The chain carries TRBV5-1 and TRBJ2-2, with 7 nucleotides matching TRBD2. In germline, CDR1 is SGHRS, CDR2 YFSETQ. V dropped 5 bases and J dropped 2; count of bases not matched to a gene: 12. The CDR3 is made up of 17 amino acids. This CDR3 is CASSISSGEGNTGELFF. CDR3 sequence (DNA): TGCGCCAGCAGTATAAGTTCGGGGGAGGGCAACACCGGGGAGCTGTTTTTT.

The CDR3 is CASSRGPGNTEAFF. CDR3 DNA sequence: TGTGCCAGCAGTCGAGGCCCGGGGAACACTGAAGCTTTCTTT. V is TRBV2 and J is TRBJ1-1; D gene uncertain. This CDR3 has 14 residues. V lost 5 bases, J lost 1 base, and 11 bases lay in between. Germline V lookup: CDR1 SNHLY, CDR2 FYNNEI.

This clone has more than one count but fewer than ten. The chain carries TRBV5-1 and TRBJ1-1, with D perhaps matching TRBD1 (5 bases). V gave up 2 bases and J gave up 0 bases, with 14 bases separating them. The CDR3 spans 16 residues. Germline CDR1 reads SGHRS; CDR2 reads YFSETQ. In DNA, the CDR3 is TGCGCCAGCAGCTTAGGACACAGACCCTTGAACACTGAAGCTTTCTTT. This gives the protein CASSLGHRPLNTEAFF.

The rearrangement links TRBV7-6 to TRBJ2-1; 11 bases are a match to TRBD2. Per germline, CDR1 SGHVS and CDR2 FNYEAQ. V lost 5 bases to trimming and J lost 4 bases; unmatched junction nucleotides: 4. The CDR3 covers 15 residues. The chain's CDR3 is CASSPGLAVYNEQFF. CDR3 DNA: TGTGCCAGCAGCCCGGGACTAGCGGTTTACAATGAGCAGTTCTTC.

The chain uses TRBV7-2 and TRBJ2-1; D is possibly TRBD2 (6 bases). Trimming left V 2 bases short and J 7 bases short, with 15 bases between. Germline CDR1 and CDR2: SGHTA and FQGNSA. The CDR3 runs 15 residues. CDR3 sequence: CASSLFTGSQNEQFF. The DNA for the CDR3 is TGTGCCAGCAGCTTATTTACCGGGAGTCAGAATGAGCAGTTCTTC.

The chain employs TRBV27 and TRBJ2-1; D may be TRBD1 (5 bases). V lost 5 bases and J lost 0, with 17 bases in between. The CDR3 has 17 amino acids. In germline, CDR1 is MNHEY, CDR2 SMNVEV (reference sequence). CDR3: CASSILDSESSYNEQFF. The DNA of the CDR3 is TGTGCCAGCAGTATTCTCGACAGCGAGAGCTCCTACAATGAGCAGTTCTTC.

CDR3 sequence: CASRGQDNQPQHF. As DNA, the CDR3 is TGTGCCAGCAGGGGACAAGACAATCAGCCCCAGCATTTT. The chain uses TRBV2 and TRBJ1-5, with D possibly being TRBD1 (6 bases). Germline V gives CDR1 SNHLY, CDR2 FYNNEI. V shed 6 bases and J shed 3 bases, with 9 bases lying between them. The CDR3 is made up of 13 amino acids.

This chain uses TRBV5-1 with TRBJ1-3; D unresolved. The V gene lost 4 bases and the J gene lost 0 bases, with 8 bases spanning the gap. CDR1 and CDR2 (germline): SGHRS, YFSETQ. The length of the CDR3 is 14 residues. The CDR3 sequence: CASSLYSSGNTIYF. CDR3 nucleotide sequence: TGCGCCAGCAGCCTTTATAGCTCTGGAAACACCATATATTTT.

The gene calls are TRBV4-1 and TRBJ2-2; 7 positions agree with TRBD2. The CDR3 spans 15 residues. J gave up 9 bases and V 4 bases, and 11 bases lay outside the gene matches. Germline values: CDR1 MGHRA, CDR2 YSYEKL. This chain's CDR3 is CASSRASGTLRELFF. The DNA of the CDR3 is TGCGCCAGCAGCCGGGCTAGCGGAACCCTTAGGGAGCTGTTTTTT.

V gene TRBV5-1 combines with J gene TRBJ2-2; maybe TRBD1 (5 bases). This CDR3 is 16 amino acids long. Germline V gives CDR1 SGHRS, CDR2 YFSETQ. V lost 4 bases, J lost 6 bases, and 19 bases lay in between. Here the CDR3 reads CASSLMAGITSGELFF. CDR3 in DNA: TGCGCCAGCAGCCTTATGGCAGGGATTACCTCCGGGGAGCTGTTTTTT.

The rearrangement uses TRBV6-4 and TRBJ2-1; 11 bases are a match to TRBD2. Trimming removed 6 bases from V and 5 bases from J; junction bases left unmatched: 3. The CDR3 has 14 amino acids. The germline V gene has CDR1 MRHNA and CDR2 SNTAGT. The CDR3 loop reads CASRRLAGNNEQFF. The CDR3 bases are TGTGCCAGCAGAAGACTAGCGGGAAACAATGAGCAGTTCTTC.

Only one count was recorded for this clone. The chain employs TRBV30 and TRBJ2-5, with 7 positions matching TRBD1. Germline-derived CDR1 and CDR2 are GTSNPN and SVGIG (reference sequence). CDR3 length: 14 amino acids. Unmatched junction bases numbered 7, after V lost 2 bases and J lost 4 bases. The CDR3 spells CAWSRGRGLETQYF. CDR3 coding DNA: TGTGCCTGGAGTAGGGGGCGAGGATTAGAGACCCAGTACTTC.

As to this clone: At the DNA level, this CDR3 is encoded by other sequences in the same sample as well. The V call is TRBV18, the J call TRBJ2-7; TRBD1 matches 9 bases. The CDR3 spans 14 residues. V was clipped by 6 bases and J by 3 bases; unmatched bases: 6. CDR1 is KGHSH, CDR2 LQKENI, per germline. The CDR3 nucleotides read TGTGCCAGCTCCCCCGGGACAGGGAACTACGAGCAGTACTTC. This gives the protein CASSPGTGNYEQYF. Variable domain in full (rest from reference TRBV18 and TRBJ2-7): NAGVMQNPRHLVRRRGQEARLRCSPMKGHSHVYWYRQLPEEGLKFMVYLQKENIIDESGMPKERFSAEFPKEGPSILRIQQVVRGDSAAYFCASSPGTGNYEQYFGPGTRLTVT.

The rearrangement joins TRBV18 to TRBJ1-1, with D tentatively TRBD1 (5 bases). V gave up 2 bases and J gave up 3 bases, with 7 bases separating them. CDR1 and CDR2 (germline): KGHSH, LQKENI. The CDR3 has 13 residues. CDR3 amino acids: CASSPLGDTEAFF. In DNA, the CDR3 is TGTGCCAGCTCACCATTAGGGGACACTGAAGCTTTCTTT.

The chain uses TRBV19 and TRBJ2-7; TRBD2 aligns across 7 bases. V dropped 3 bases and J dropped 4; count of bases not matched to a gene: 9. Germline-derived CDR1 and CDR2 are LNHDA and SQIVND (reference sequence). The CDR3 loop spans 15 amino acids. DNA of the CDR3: TGTGCCAGTAGTATTGGCGGGGGTTCGACTTACGAGCAGTACTTC. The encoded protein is CASSIGGGSTYEQYF. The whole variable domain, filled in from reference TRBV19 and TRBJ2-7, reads DGGITQSPKYLFRKEGQNVTLSCEQNLNHDAMYWYRQDPGQGLRLIYYSQIVNDFQKGDIAEGYSVSREKKESFPLTVTSAQKNPTAFYLCASSIGGGSTYEQYFGPGTRLTVT.

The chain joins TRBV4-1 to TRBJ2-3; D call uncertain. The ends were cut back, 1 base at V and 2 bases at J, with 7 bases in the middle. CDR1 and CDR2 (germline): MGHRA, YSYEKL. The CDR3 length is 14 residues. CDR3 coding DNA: TGCGCCAGCAGCCAAGCCTCTCTCACAGATACGCAGTATTTT. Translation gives CASSQASLTDTQYF.

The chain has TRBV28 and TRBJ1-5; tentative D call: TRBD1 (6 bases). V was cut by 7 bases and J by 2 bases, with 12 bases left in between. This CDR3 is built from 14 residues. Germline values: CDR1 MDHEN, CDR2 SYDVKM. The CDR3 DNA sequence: TGTGCCAGCATCCTGTCAGGGGGCAATCAGCCCCAGCATTTT. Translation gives CASILSGGNQPQHF.